This T cell receptor (beta chain) came from a study of T cell responses to AZD1222 COVID-19 vaccine. Study results and caveats: The reported proportion of spike-specific TCRs targeting unmutated variant regions was nearly half.

The CDR3 is 14 amino acids. J was trimmed by 8 bases and V by 11 bases; bases with no gene match: 17. Germline V gives CDR1 MNHEY, CDR2 SMNVEV (reference sequence). The table lists this clone with a count of one. Its antigen is unidentified. The protocol was immunoSEQ multiplex PCR, while the TCRdb copy is restricted to in-frame clones and leaves out a portion. Of around 130,000 clones detected, 86% appear once; the ten largest clones hold roughly an eighth. The receptor's source is an adult in good health. The rearrangement links TRBV27 to TRBJ1-2, with 7 positions matching TRBD1. The source was peripheral blood, collected on day 0 of AZD1222 vaccination. The CDR3 loop reads CAARGGGASSGYTF. DNA for the CDR3: TGTGCCGCGAGGGGAGGGGGCGCTTCGAGCGGCTACACCTTC.